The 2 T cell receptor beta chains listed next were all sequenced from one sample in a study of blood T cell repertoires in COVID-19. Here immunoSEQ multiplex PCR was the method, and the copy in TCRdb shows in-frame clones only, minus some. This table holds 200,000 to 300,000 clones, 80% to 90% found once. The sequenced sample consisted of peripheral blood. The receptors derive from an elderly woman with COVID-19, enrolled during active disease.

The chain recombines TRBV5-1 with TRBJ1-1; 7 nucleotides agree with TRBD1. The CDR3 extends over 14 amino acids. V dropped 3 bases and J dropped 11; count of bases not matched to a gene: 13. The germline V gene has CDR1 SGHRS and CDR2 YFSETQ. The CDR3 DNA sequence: TGCGCCAGCAGCTCGCCCAGACAGGGACATAGGGCTTTCTTT. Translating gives CASSSPRQGHRAFF.

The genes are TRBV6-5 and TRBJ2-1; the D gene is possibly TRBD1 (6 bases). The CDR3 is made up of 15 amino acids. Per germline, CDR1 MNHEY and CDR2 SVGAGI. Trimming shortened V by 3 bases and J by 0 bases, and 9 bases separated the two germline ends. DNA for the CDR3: TGTGCCAGCAGTTATGGGGGCGACTCCTACAATGAGCAGTTCTTC. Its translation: CASSYGGDSYNEQFF.